This passage covers 20 T cell receptor beta chains from one sample sequenced in a study of T cell responses to AZD1222 COVID-19 vaccine. Measured with immunoSEQ multiplex PCR; TCRdb has only the in-frame clones, and not every one. The table lists roughly 79,000 clones, about 91% of them singletons, with about 7.1% in the top ten. The sequences come from peripheral blood, collected on day 0 of MenACWY control vaccination. These receptors all come from an adult in good health.

The chain recombines TRBV7-2 with TRBJ2-3; no definite D call. Between the trimmed V and J ends, which lost 1 base and 4 bases, there was a span of 15 bases. Germline V CDR1 and CDR2: SGHTA, FQGNSA. This CDR3 has 16 amino acids. The CDR3 is CASSLDRLTRPDTQYF. DNA for the CDR3: TGTGCCAGCAGCTTAGATCGGCTAACCAGGCCAGATACGCAGTATTTT.

This clone showed up just once. This chain connects TRBV29-1 to TRBJ1-1; maybe TRBD1 (5 bases). V was cut by 7 bases and J by 5 bases, with 17 bases left in between. This CDR3 has 13 residues. CDR1 and CDR2 (germline): SQVTM, ANQGSEA. CDR3 sequence (DNA): TGCAGCGCCGCGGACCAGGGAGGGACTGAAGCTTTCTTT. It translates to CSAADQGGTEAFF.

The chain is built from TRBV19 and TRBJ2-1; no clear D gene. CDR1 is LNHDA, CDR2 SQIVND, per germline (reference sequence). The CDR3 loop spans 15 amino acids. The V end was cut by 3 bases, the J end by 3 bases, with 12 bases between. CDR3 protein: CASSIPMAFYNEQFF. In DNA form, the CDR3 reads TGTGCCAGTAGTATTCCAATGGCTTTCTACAATGAGCAGTTCTTC.

This chain joins TRBV5-4 and TRBJ2-7, with TRBD1 identical over 8 bases. The CDR3 contains 13 residues. J was trimmed by 5 bases and V by 4 bases; bases with no gene match: 5. CDR1 SGHNT and CDR2 YYREEE come from the germline V gene (reference sequence). In nucleotides, the CDR3 is TGTGCCAGCAGCATACAGGGGGGCCACGAGCAGTACTTC. Translation gives CASSIQGGHEQYF.

The chain has TRBV19 and TRBJ1-1; no clear D. The germline V and J ends were trimmed by 8 bases and 1 base, with 11 bases remaining between them. The length of the CDR3 is 13 residues. Germline V gene lookup returns CDR1 LNHDA and CDR2 SQIVND (reference sequence). CDR3 residues: CASSLQENTEAFF. Written as DNA, the CDR3 is TGTGCCAGTTCCCTTCAGGAGAACACTGAAGCTTTCTTT.

CDR3 DNA sequence: TGCGCCAGCAGCCAAGTGGTAGGGAACGCGAACACCGGGGAGCTGTTTTTT. Its protein is CASSQVVGNANTGELFF. The gene calls are TRBV4-3 and TRBJ2-2; no clear D. V lost 1 base and J lost 0, with 12 bases in between. The CDR3 is made up of 17 amino acids. Germline values: CDR1 LGHNA, CDR2 YSLEER.

V usage is TRBV10-3 and J usage is TRBJ2-1; D gene ambiguous. V gave up 4 bases and J gave up 3 bases, with 16 bases separating them. The CDR3 runs to 16 residues. Germline CDR1 is ENHRY and CDR2 is SYGVKD. As DNA, the CDR3 is TGTGCCATCAGTGTGCGAGAGGACCCCAGCTACAATGAGCAGTTCTTC. Residues: CAISVREDPSYNEQFF.

A remark on this clone: One end of the junction fails to match germline, which may point to a read error. The chain has TRBV7-7 and TRBJ2-2; the D gene is possibly TRBD2 (5 bases). CDR1 is SSHAT, CDR2 FNYEAQ, per germline (reference sequence). The CDR3 covers 15 residues. The CDR3 bases are TGTGCTAGCAGCCCGGAGAGGGTGGGGACCGGGGAGCTGTTTTTT. It encodes CASSPERVGTGELFF.

This chain's CDR3 is CASSPGTDNNYGYTF. CDR3 bases: TGTGCCAGCTCACCAGGGACAGATAATAACTATGGCTACACCTTC. This rearrangement joins TRBV18 to TRBJ1-2; 7 bases map to TRBD1. J lost 1 base, V lost 2 bases, and 4 bases had no gene match. The germline CDR1 and CDR2 sequences are KGHSH and LQKENI. This CDR3 spans 15 amino acids.

This sequence joins TRBV28 and TRBJ1-1; D ambiguous. Trimming took off 8 bases at V and 5 bases at J, with 15 bases between the two ends. Germline V lookup: CDR1 MDHEN, CDR2 SYDVKM. The CDR3 spans 13 residues. This CDR3 reads CASGRVAGTEAFF. The CDR3 DNA is TGTGCCAGCGGGAGGGTTGCTGGGACTGAAGCTTTCTTT.

Here the CDR3 reads CASTPAGLSTDTQYF. DNA for the CDR3: TGTGCCAGCACCCCTGCAGGGCTTAGCACAGATACGCAGTATTTT. V is TRBV6-2 or TRBV6-3 and J is TRBJ2-3, with D perhaps matching TRBD1 (5 bases). Germline values: CDR1 MNHEY, CDR2 SVGEGT. The ends were cut back, 7 bases at V and 0 bases at J, with 14 bases in the middle. The CDR3 sequence is 15 residues long.

The CDR3 region is CASSEGPATYGYTF. CDR3 bases: TGCGCCAGCAGTGAGGGTCCGGCTACCTATGGCTACACCTTC. The chain couples TRBV10-1 to TRBJ1-2; D not resolved. The CDR3 totals 14 residues. Looked up from germline, CDR1 is WNHNN and CDR2 is SYGVQD (reference sequence). V lost 2 bases and J 4 bases, leaving 11 bases between the germline ends.

The V and J genes are TRBV21-1 and TRBJ2-7; the DNA was not used to check the table's D call, TRBD2. TRBV21-1 constitutes a pseudogene. The CDR3 spans 12 residues. CDR3 sequence (DNA): TGTGCCAGCACCCCGGGGACCTACGAGCAGTACTTC. As protein: CASTPGTYEQYF.

The genes are TRBV6-5 and TRBJ2-1; 7 positions agree with TRBD2. The germline gives CDR1 MNHEY, CDR2 SVGAGI. J lost 10 bases, V lost 2 bases, and 8 bases had no gene match. This CDR3 has 14 amino acids. Here the CDR3 reads CASSYASGKGEQFF. The CDR3 DNA reads as TGTGCCAGCAGTTACGCTAGCGGAAAGGGGGAGCAGTTCTTC.

This clone was found once. The chain recombines TRBV12-5 with TRBJ2-5; no clear D. CDR1 LGHNT and CDR2 FRNRAP come from the germline V gene. Trimming removed 0 bases at V and 1 base at J, with 3 bases between. The CDR3 totals 13 residues. CDR3 amino acids: CASGLVPQETQYF. CDR3 sequence (DNA): TGTGCTAGTGGTTTGGTTCCCCAAGAGACCCAGTACTTC.

This rearrangement joins TRBV7-2 to TRBJ1-6; a weak D match, TRBD1 (6 bases). This CDR3 has 14 residues. The germline CDR1 and CDR2 sequences are SGHTA and FQGNSA. Trimming took off 3 bases at V and 14 bases at J, with 17 bases between the two ends. The CDR3 coding sequence is TGTGCCAGCAGCTTGGAACAGGGATCGTTCACCCTCCACTTT. Translating it yields CASSLEQGSFTLHF.

This chain joins TRBV6-5 and TRBJ2-1, with TRBD1 identical over 11 bases. This CDR3 contains 15 residues. V gave up 5 bases and J gave up 8 bases; unmatched junction bases: 8. Germline loops: CDR1 MNHEY, CDR2 SVGAGI. CDR3 DNA sequence: TGTGCCAGCAGTCCGCGGACAGGGGGCATCGATGAGCAGTTCTTC. Amino acid sequence: CASSPRTGGIDEQFF.

The J gene is TRBJ1-2, the V gene TRBV28; possible D gene TRBD1, 6 bases. The CDR3 extends over 12 amino acids. Germline CDR1 and CDR2: MDHEN and SYDVKM. Trimming cost V 11 bases and J 6 bases, with 16 bases left between them. The CDR3 DNA sequence: TGTGCCGGGGGCGGCACGTGGGATGGCTACACCTTC. This gives the protein CAGGGTWDGYTF.

The rearrangement links TRBV6-5 to TRBJ1-1; D perhaps matches TRBD1 (5 bases). This CDR3 has 15 residues. Trimming removed 2 bases at V and 2 bases at J, with 12 bases between. CDR1 and CDR2 from the germline V gene are MNHEY and SVGAGI. The CDR3 nucleotides are TGTGCCAGCAGTTACGGGGGGGTGAGCAACACTGAAGCTTTCTTT. It is translated as CASSYGGVSNTEAFF.

This chain links TRBV10-3 with TRBJ1-6; possible D gene TRBD1, 6 bases. The CDR3 is 18 residues long. The germline CDR1 and CDR2 sequences are ENHRY and SYGVKD. V was shortened by 2 bases and J by 7 bases, with 21 bases between the two germline ends. The CDR3 loop is CAISENDVVGQRNSPLHF. The CDR3 DNA reads TGTGCCATCAGTGAGAACGATGTCGTTGGACAGAGAAATTCACCCCTCCACTTT.